These 10 T cell receptor beta chains came from one sample sequenced in a study of Graves' ophthalmopathy and Graves' hyperthyroidism. For repertoire sequencing, the TCR beta CDR3 regions were amplified from RNA transcripts. First-round RT-PCR used HTBI primers; second-round multiplex PCR followed. Using its own MiXCR run on the multiplex PCR reads, TCRdb lists one record per CDR3 protein. The sample contains roughly 1.1 million distinct CDR3 sequences, about 40% of which appear only once. The specimen sequenced was peripheral blood or thyroid tissue (not recorded which). All receptors come from an adult man with Graves' hyperthyroidism.

This clonotype was detected ten times or more. The chain links TRBV12-3 or TRBV12-4 to TRBJ2-2, with 9 bases identical to TRBD1. The CDR3 extends over 14 amino acids. V gave up 5 bases and J gave up 7 bases; unmatched junction bases: 5. CDR3 amino acids: CASSGDRAVGELFF. For the CDR3, the DNA is TGTGCCAGCAGTGGGGACAGGGCGGTCGGGGAGCTGTTTTTT.

The chain has TRBV29-1 and TRBJ1-2; 9 nucleotides align to TRBD1. Losses at the gene ends were 7 bases for V and 8 bases for J; bases not matched to a gene: 5. Germline CDR1 SQVTM, CDR2 ANQGSEA. The CDR3 consists of 11 residues. CDR3 DNA sequence: TGCAGCGGGAGGACAGGGGAAGGCTACACCTTC. Translation: CSGRTGEGYTF.

This clonotype was seen repeatedly, ten times or more. The chain combines TRBV4-1 with TRBJ2-5; D is possibly TRBD2 (5 bases). The germline V gene encodes CDR1 MGHRA and CDR2 YSYEKL. V lost 1 base and J 0 bases, leaving 9 bases between the germline ends. This CDR3 has 15 amino acids. Here the CDR3 DNA reads TGCGCCAGCAGCCAAGTTTTCGGGGACCAAGAGACCCAGTACTTC. Translation gives CASSQVFGDQETQYF.

The V call is TRBV7-2, the J call TRBJ1-2; 8 nucleotides agree with TRBD1. With 4 bases clipped from V and 5 bases from J, the junction kept 6 bases outside the gene matches. Germline CDR1 and CDR2: SGHTA and FQGNSA. This CDR3 spans 14 amino acids. CDR3 coding DNA: TGTGCCAGCAGCTCCAGGGGACAGGTTTATGGCTACACCTTC. This gives the protein CASSSRGQVYGYTF.

The chain is built from TRBV4-3 and TRBJ1-3; no firm D call. CDR3 size: 14 residues. Germline CDR1 and CDR2: LGHNA and YSLEER. V was pared by 3 bases and J by 1 base, with 7 bases between. This CDR3 reads CASSQKRSGNTIYF. In DNA, the CDR3 is TGCGCCAGCAGCCAGAAGAGATCTGGAAACACCATATATTTT.

The rearrangement joins TRBV28 to TRBJ1-3; no reliable D call. The CDR3 contains 13 residues. Germline V gives CDR1 MDHEN, CDR2 SYDVKM. Trimming took off 10 bases at V and 2 bases at J, with 12 bases between the two ends. CDR3 sequence: CATERRAGNTIYF. The CDR3 DNA reads as TGTGCCACCGAACGGAGGGCTGGAAACACCATATATTTT. Using reference TRBV28 and TRBJ1-3 for the parts outside the CDR3, the full variable domain is DVKVTQSSRYLVKRTGEKVFLECVQDMDHENMFWYRQDPGLGLRLIYFSYDVKMKEKGDIPEGYSVSREKKERFSLILESASTNQTSMYLCATERRAGNTIYFGEGSWLTVV.

This clonotype was picked up many times. The CDR3 coding sequence is TGTGCCAGCAGCTCCTCCCGGGCGGGCGGAAACACCATATATTTT. This encodes CASSSSRAGGNTIYF. The rearrangement links TRBV12-3 or TRBV12-4 to TRBJ1-3; D ambiguous. Deletions cut 6 bases from V and 4 bases from J, with 16 bases between. This CDR3 is 15 amino acids long.

This clonotype was observed many times. The chain uses TRBV24-1 and TRBJ2-7, with 7 bases lining up with TRBD1. CDR1 is KGHDR and CDR2 is SFDVKD in the germline V gene. This CDR3 has 15 residues. The V segment lost 2 bases and the J segment 0 bases; nucleotides outside the gene matches: 3. CDR3 sequence reads: CATSDSDRDSYEQYF. The CDR3 coding sequence is TGTGCCACCAGTGATTCCGACAGGGACTCCTACGAGCAGTACTTC.

A note on this clonotype: Possible read error: a much larger clone is one base away. The chain is built from TRBV5-1 and TRBJ1-5, with a tentative D call TRBD1 (5 bases). The CDR3 covers 14 residues. V gave up 3 bases and J gave up 6 bases, with 13 bases separating them. The germline gives CDR1 SGHRS, CDR2 YFSETQ. This CDR3 is CASSSDTGGQPQHF. The CDR3 nucleotides read TGCGCCAGCAGCTCTGACACGGGGGGTCAGCCCCAGCATTTT.

This clonotype was observed once. The chain combines TRBV29-1 with TRBJ2-3, with 8 bases lining up with TRBD1. The CDR3 sequence is 14 residues long. V shed 1 base and J 4 bases; nucleotides not matched to a gene: 4. Germline V lookup: CDR1 SQVTM, CDR2 ANQGSEA. The CDR3 coding sequence is TGCAGCGTTGAAGGGACAGGGACGGCAGATACGCAGTATTTT. This gives the protein CSVEGTGTADTQYF.